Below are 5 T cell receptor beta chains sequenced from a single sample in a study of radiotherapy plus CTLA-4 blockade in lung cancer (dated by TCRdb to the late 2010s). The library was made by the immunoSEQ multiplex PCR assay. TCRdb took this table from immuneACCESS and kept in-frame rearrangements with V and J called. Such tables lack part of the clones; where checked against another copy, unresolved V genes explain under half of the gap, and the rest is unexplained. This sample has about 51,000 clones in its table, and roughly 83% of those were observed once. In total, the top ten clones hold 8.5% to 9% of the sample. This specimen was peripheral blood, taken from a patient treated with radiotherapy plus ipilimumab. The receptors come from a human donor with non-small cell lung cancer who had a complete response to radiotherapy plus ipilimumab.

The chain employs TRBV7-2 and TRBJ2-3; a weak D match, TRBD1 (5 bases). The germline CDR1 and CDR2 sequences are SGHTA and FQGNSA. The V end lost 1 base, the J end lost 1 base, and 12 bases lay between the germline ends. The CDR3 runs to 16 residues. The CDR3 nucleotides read TGTGCCAGCAGCTTAGTCGCAGGGCATCGCACAGATACGCAGTATTTT. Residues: CASSLVAGHRTDTQYF.

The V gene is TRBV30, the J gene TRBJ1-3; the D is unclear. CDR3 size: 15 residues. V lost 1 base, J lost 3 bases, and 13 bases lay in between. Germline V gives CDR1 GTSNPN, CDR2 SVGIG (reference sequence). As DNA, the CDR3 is TGTGCCTGGAGTGCCACCGGGAACCTTGGAAACACCATATATTTT. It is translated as CAWSATGNLGNTIYF. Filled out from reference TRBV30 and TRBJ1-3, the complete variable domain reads SQTIHQWPATLVQPVGSPLSLECTVEGTSNPNLYWYRQAAGRGLQLLFYSVGIGQISSEVPQNLSASRPQDRQFILSSKKLLLSDSGFYLCAWSATGNLGNTIYFGEGSWLTVV.

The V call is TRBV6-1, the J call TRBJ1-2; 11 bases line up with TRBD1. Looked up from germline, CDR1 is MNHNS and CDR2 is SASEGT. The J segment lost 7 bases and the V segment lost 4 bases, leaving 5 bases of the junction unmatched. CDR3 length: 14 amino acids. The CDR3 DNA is TGTGCCAGCAGTGTTGGACAGGGGGCGAGTGGCTACACCTTC. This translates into CASSVGQGASGYTF.

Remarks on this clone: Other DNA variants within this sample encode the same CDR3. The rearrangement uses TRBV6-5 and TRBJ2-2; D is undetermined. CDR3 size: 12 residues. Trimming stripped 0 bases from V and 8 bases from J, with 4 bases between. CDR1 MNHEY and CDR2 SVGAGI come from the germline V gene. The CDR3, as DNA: TGTGCCAGCAGTTACTCCGGGGGGGAGCTGTTTTTT. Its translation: CASSYSGGELFF.

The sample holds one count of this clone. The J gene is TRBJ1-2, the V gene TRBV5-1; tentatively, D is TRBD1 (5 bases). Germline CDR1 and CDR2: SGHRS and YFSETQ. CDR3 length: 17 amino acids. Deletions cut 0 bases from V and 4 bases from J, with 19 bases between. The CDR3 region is CASSLADGARRGYGYTF. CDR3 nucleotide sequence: TGCGCCAGCAGCTTGGCGGATGGGGCTAGAAGAGGCTATGGCTACACCTTC.